The T cell receptor (beta chain) under discussion was sequenced for a study of CD4 T cells in relation to SARS-CoV-2 and coronaviruses (dated by TCRdb to about 2021). In the study overall: In the ViraFEST assay, PBMCs were cultured with antigen for under twelve days, after which TCR beta CDR3s were sequenced to identify antigen-specific clonal expansions. The negative reference condition was either a culture with an HIV-1 Nef peptide pool or a culture with no peptide. Using patient-derived lymphoblastoid cell lines, the shared crossreactive spike epitopes were mapped to their HLA restriction. Expansion assays from other donors in the study were sequenced with a different, Illumina-based TCR-beta assay. Samples from a few pre-COVID donors and the naive versus memory experiments were sequenced with the Adaptive Biotechnologies TCR-sequencing kit; other data were Illumina-based. The study assessed, at the TCR clonotype level, memory CD4+ T cell crossreactivity between SARS-CoV-2 and common cold coronavirus spike proteins. Broad study findings and their caveats: Small numbers of patients and of tested TCRs were a limitation of the study. Memory CD4+ clonotypes crossrecognizing SARS-CoV-2 and at least one common cold coronavirus spike were found in approximately 60% of donors. Crossreactivity analysis centred on spike protein, so crossreactivity against other viral proteins was not assessed. No donor contributed both pre-pandemic and post-infection samples, which limited tracing the source of pre-existing responses. Significantly weaker SARS-CoV-2-driven expansion was shown by crossreactive clones than by monoreactive clones, consistent with antigenic imprinting.

Concerning this clone: Its antigen is unknown. Nothing much larger sits one base from this clone, and base qualities are not available.

V is pruned by 0 bases and J by 7 bases, leaving 4 bases of the junction without a gene match. CDR1 and CDR2 are drawn from the germline V gene (reference sequence): SGHKS, YYEKEE. Inclusive of the bounding cysteine and phenylalanine, the CDR3 is 15 residues long. Only the CDR3 DNA is retained, 45 bases long and in frame from the first base. CD4+ T cells from unexposed donors were collected before the COVID-19 pandemic (2011-2018). Following 10 days of culture, the EasySep CD4+ T cell isolation kit was used to isolate CD4+ T cells. As far as cell numbers permitted, CD4+ T cells from unexposed donors were tested for reactivity against SARS-CoV-2 S and N as well as four spike pools from common cold coronaviruses. Each well received approximately 2 million PBMCs, cultured in IMDM supplemented with approximately 5.2% human AB serum and 9.5 to 10 IU/ml IL-2. Half of the culture medium was replaced with fresh IL-2-containing medium on days 3 and 7. Triplicate replicate wells were generally used for each peptide culture condition. The leukapheresis product used for the unexposed donors was purchased from a commercial source. Ficoll-Paque PLUS gradient centrifugation was used to isolate PBMCs from leukapheresis product or whole blood. PBMCs were either cryopreserved at -140 degrees C or used fresh in the expansion assay. The QIAamp Micro DNA Kit was used to extract genomic DNA from the CD4+ T cells.

The library was prepared using the immunoSEQ multiplex PCR assay. Per the original workflow: During preprocessing, nonproductive sequences were discarded, as were any CDR3s that did not begin with C, did not end with F or W, or were shorter than 7 amino acids. The MANAFEST web app was used to call antigen-specific clonotypes on the basis of expansion compared with the reference and with other culture wells. A clone was considered positive if the clone showed significant expansion compared with the reference culture in 2 of 3 replicate wells at an FDR below 0.05. To be called positive, a clone also had to show significant expansion compared with every other tandem well and an odds ratio greater than 5. After three terminal residues were trimmed from each end, CDR3 homology was quantified as pairwise Levenshtein distance using the stringdist R package. TCRdb carries this immuneACCESS record with in-frame sequences only. Its versions omit some clonotypes, under half of them owing to an unresolved V gene in the studies checked, with the rest unexplained. The DNA was the basis for D and trimming; V, J and clone size are from that table. The sample contains some 15,000 clones, around 78% of them found a single time. The ten largest clones take up around 15% of the sample.

The origin of this receptor is a human donor in good health. What was sequenced was CD4+ T cells from PBMCs, cultured in vitro. Recombination joined TRBV5-5 with TRBJ2-1; 10 central bases correspond to TRBD1. The bases read TGTGCCAGCAGCTTGGGGGACAGGGGTCGGAATGAGCAGTTCTTC. It specifies CASSLGDRGRNEQFF.